This TCR beta chain is from a study of CD8 T cells in Susac syndrome. When the RNA was reverse transcribed, random hexamers were used with an input of roughly 0.45 to 1 ug. immunoSEQ multiplex PCR amplified TCR beta CDR3 across 54 Vbeta, 13 Jbeta. TCRdb re-called the immunoSEQ multiplex PCR reads with MiXCR, one entry per CDR3 protein. The data contain 150,000 to 200,000 distinct CDR3 sequences, around 96% of them singletons. The clonotype was recovered from a human donor in good health. Input material: CD4+ T cells from PBMCs.

The CDR3 DNA reads TGTGCCAGCAGTATAGGACAGGAACTGGGTGGCTACACCTTC. Translating gives CASSIGQELGGYTF. The chain is built from TRBV12-3 or TRBV12-4 and TRBJ1-2; 7 nucleotides align to TRBD1. There are 14 residues in the CDR3. V was clipped by 5 bases and J by 7 bases; unmatched bases: 10.